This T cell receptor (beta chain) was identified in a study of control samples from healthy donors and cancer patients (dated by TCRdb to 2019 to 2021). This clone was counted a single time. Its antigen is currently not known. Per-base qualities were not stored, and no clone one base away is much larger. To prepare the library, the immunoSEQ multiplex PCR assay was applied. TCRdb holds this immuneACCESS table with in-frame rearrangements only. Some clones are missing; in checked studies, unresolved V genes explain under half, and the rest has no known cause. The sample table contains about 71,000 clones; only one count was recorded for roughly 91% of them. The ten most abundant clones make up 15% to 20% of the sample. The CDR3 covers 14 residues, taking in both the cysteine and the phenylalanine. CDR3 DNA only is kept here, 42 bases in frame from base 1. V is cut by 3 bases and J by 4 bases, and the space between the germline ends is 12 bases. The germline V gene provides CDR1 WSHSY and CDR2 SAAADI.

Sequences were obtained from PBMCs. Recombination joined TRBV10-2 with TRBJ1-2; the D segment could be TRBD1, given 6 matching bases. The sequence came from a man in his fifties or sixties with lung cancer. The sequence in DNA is TGCGCCAGCAGTGATATCGGCAGGGGCTATGGCTACACCTTC. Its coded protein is CASSDIGRGYGYTF.